The clone carrying this T cell receptor beta chain was counted only a few times. These data are taken from a study of blood T cell repertoires in COVID-19. Turning to the study itself: Whether acute or convalescent, the COVID-19 samples came from the United States, Italy and Spain.

In the study's own analysis: Reference gene primer amplification yielded estimated nucleated cell counts. Assay used: immunoSEQ multiplex PCR; TCRdb lists only in-frame clones, some missing. V, J and clone size reflect that table, while D and trimming were determined from the DNA. The sample records roughly 91,000 clones, approximately 79% being singletons. Trimming left V 2 bases short and J 8 bases short, with 16 bases between. CDR1 SGHRS and CDR2 YFSETQ come from the germline V gene. The CDR3 totals 14 residues. The source is a man aged 65 to 79 with acute or convalescent COVID-19. The chain is built from TRBV5-1 and TRBJ1-1, with D perhaps TRBD1 (5 bases). The sample comprised peripheral blood. The CDR3 bases are TGCGCCAGCAGCTTTGGGGACTTTGGGGACGAAGCTTTCTTT. Protein: CASSFGDFGDEAFF.